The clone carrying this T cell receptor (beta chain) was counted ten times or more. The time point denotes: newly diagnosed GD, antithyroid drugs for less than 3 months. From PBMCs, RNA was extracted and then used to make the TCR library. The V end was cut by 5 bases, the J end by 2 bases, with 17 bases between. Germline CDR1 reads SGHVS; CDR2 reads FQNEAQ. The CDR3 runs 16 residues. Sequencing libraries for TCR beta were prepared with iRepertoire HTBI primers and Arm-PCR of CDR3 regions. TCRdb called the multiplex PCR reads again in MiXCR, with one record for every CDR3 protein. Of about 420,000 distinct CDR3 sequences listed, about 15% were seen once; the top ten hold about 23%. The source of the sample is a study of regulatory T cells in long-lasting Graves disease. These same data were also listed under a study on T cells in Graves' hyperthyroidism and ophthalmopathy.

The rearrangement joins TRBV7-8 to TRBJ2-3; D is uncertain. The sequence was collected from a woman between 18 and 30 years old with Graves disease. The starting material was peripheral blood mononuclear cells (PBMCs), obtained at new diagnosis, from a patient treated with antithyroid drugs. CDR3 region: CASSIRPAWDTDTQYF. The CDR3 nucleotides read TGTGCCAGCAGCATCAGACCGGCGTGGGACACAGATACGCAGTATTTT.